This TCR beta chain appears in the sequencing data of a study of OX40 agonist ivuxolimab in advanced cancers. Study at large: Enrolled patients in dose escalation had cancers that were hepatocellular carcinoma, melanoma, renal cell or head and neck cancer. Males comprised about 78% of the group, whose mean age was approximately 60 years (range about 20 to 85). The study's findings and limits: It was not determined which antigens were specifically recognized by the peripheral T cells that had undergone clonal expansion. At 0.1 to 3.0 mg/kg, clonal expansion of CD4+ and CD8+ blood T cells had occurred by week 6.

This clone appeared once. What it recognizes is unknown. V gave up 6 bases and J gave up 1 base; unmatched junction bases: 6. The CDR3 contains 15 residues. Germline V gives CDR1 SNHLY, CDR2 FYNNEI. The protocol was immunoSEQ multiplex PCR, while the TCRdb copy is restricted to in-frame clones and leaves out a portion. The sample consists of tens of thousands of clones, 70% to 90% of them appearing once. The sequencing here drew on CD4+ or CD8+ T cells sorted from blood, taken in a trial of the OX40 agonist ivuxolimab. The V and J genes are TRBV2 and TRBJ2-1; TRBD1 aligns across 7 bases. This receptor was taken from an adult with an advanced solid tumor such as melanoma, head and neck, liver or kidney cancer. The CDR3 DNA is TGTGCCAGCAGAGAGCAGGGGGTTTCCTACAATGAGCAGTTCTTC. Its translation is CASREQGVSYNEQFF.